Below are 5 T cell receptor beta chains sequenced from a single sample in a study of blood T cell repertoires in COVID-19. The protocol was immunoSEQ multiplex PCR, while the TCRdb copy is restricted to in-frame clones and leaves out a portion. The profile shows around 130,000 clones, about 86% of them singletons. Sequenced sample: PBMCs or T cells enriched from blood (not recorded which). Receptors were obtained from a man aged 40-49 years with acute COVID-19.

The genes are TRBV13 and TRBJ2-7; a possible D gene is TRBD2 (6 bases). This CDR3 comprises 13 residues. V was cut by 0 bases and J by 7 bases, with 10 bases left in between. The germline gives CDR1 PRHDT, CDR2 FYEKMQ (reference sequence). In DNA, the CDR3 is TGTGCCAGCAGCTTAGGGGACTATGAGGAGCAGTACTTC. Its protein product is CASSLGDYEEQYF.

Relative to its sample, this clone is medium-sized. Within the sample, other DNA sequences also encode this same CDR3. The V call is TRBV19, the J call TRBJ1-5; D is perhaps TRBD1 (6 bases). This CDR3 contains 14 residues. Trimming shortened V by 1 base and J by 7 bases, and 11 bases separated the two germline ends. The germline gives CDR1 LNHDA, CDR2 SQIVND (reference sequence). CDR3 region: CASSIGGPSQPQHF. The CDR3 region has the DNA TGTGCCAGTAGTATAGGGGGGCCAAGCCAGCCCCAGCATTTT.

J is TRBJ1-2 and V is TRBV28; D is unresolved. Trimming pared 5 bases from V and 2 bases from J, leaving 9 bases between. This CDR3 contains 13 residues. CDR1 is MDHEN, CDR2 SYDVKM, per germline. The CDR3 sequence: CASSQTMNYGYTF. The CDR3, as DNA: TGTGCCAGCAGTCAGACAATGAACTATGGCTACACCTTC.

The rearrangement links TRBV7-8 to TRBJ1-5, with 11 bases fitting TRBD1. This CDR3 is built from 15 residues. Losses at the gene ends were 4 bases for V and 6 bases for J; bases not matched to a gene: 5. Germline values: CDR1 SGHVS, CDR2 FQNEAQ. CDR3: CASSSGTGGVQPQHF. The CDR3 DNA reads TGTGCCAGCAGCTCCGGGACAGGGGGGGTTCAGCCCCAGCATTTT.

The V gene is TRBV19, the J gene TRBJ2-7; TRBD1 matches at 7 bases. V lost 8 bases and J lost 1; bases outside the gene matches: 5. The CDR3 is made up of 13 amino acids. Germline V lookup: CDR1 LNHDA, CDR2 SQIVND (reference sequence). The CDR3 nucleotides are TGTGCCAGTCAAAACAGGGGTTCCTACGAGCAGTACTTC. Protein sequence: CASQNRGSYEQYF. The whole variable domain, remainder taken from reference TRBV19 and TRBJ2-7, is DGGITQSPKYLFRKEGQNVTLSCEQNLNHDAMYWYRQDPGQGLRLIYYSQIVNDFQKGDIAEGYSVSREKKESFPLTVTSAQKNPTAFYLCASQNRGSYEQYFGPGTRLTVT.